The 26 T cell receptor beta chains presented below share a single source sample, sequenced in a study of blood T cell repertoires in COVID-19. The data were produced by immunoSEQ multiplex PCR, yet TCRdb's version contains in-frame clones alone and is incomplete. The profile covers 100,000 or so clones, with about 90% appearing a single time and approximately 7.3% taken by the ten largest. Sequenced material: peripheral blood. All receptors come from a man under 40 in a cohort sampled during active COVID-19.

V and J are TRBV10-3 and TRBJ2-5; the match to TRBD2 covers 9 bases. There are 15 residues in the CDR3. V shed 10 bases and J 5 bases; nucleotides not matched to a gene: 14. Germline CDR1 is ENHRY and CDR2 is SYGVKD. The CDR3 region is CATKAGGSSFETQYF. The CDR3 coding sequence is TGTGCCACCAAAGCGGGGGGTTCCTCTTTTGAGACCCAGTACTTC.

The chain links TRBV7-9 to TRBJ2-3; a possible D gene is TRBD2 (5 bases). V shed 1 base and J shed 6 bases, with 11 bases lying between them. The CDR3 is 14 amino acids. The germline V gene has CDR1 SEHNR and CDR2 FQNEAQ (reference sequence). The CDR3 bases are TGTGCCAGCAGCTTAGAAGGACCGGGGGATACGCAGTATTTT. Its translation: CASSLEGPGDTQYF.

The V and J genes are TRBV11-3 and TRBJ2-6; TRBD1 is a possible D gene (6 bases). The CDR3 extends over 15 amino acids. Germline V lookup: CDR1 SGHNT, CDR2 YENEEA. Deletions cut 5 bases from V and 4 bases from J, with 12 bases between. The CDR3 sequence is CASSTGSSGANVLTF. In nucleotides, the CDR3 is TGTGCCAGCAGCACAGGGTCGTCGGGGGCCAACGTCCTGACTTTC.

The chain combines TRBV19 with TRBJ2-5; the match to TRBD1 covers 10 bases. CDR1 and CDR2 (germline): LNHDA, SQIVND (reference sequence). The CDR3 is 17 amino acids. Losses at the gene ends were 1 base for V and 4 bases for J; bases not matched to a gene: 9. Written as DNA, the CDR3 is TGTGCCAGTAGTATAGTTTCGGGGACAGGGGAACGAGAGACCCAGTACTTC. Amino acids: CASSIVSGTGERETQYF. Filled out from reference TRBV19 and TRBJ2-5, the complete variable domain reads DGGITQSPKYLFRKEGQNVTLSCEQNLNHDAMYWYRQDPGQGLRLIYYSQIVNDFQKGDIAEGYSVSREKKESFPLTVTSAQKNPTAFYLCASSIVSGTGERETQYFGPGTRLLVL.

The rearrangement joins TRBV19 to TRBJ1-3, with D possibly matching TRBD1 (6 bases). Germline V gene data show CDR1 as LNHDA and CDR2 as SQIVND (reference sequence). The CDR3 is made up of 15 amino acids. V lost 7 bases and J lost 1, with 14 bases in between. The CDR3 reads CASTLKGESGNTIYF. CDR3 DNA: TGTGCCAGTACCCTTAAGGGGGAATCTGGAAACACCATATATTTT.

This chain joins TRBV27 and TRBJ2-7, with 7 bases that match TRBD1. Trimming took 6 bases from V and 5 from J; bases not matched to a gene: 4. The CDR3 extends over 12 amino acids. Germline lookup yields CDR1 MNHEY and CDR2 SMNVEV (reference sequence). CDR3 nucleotide sequence: TGTGCCAGCAGAAGACAGGGAAACGAGCAGTACTTC. Protein product: CASRRQGNEQYF.

The chain has TRBV27 and TRBJ1-2, with D possibly matching TRBD1 (6 bases). V lost 1 base and J 7 bases, leaving 22 bases between the germline ends. The germline V gene encodes CDR1 MNHEY and CDR2 SMNVEV (reference sequence). The CDR3 loop spans 17 amino acids. The CDR3 here is CASSLYAPGVGGSGYTF. Here the CDR3 DNA reads TGTGCCAGCAGTTTATATGCCCCCGGGGTAGGGGGTAGTGGCTACACCTTC.

The J gene is TRBJ2-1, the V gene TRBV24-1, with unresolved D. This CDR3 spans 14 amino acids. With 6 bases removed from V and 6 bases from J, the gap between germline ends came to 14 bases. The germline CDR1 and CDR2 sequences are KGHDR and SFDVKD. CDR3 coding DNA: TGTGCCACCAGTCACCCTAGTTCGGGCAATGAGCAGTTCTTC. Amino acid sequence: CATSHPSSGNEQFF.

This clone showed up just once. The chain joins TRBV30 to TRBJ2-1; D remains unclear. The V end was cut by 1 base, the J end by 9 bases, with 10 bases between. This CDR3 comprises 12 residues. The germline V gene has CDR1 GTSNPN and CDR2 SVGIG (reference sequence). The CDR3 is CAWSAVYGEQFF. For the CDR3, the DNA is TGTGCCTGGAGTGCGGTCTACGGTGAGCAGTTCTTC.

The chain recombines TRBV5-4 with TRBJ1-2; 8 nucleotides match TRBD1. This CDR3 is built from 16 residues. V shed 4 bases and J 3 bases; nucleotides not matched to a gene: 11. CDR1 and CDR2 (germline): SGHNT, YYREEE (reference sequence). CDR3 residues: CASSKGQEPSHYGYTF. The CDR3 coding sequence is TGTGCCAGCAGCAAGGGACAGGAGCCGTCTCACTATGGCTACACCTTC.

The chain joins TRBV30 to TRBJ1-6; 7 bases line up with TRBD1. Germline CDR1 reads GTSNPN; CDR2 reads SVGIG (reference sequence). This CDR3 is 15 amino acids long. V shed 5 bases and J 3 bases; nucleotides not matched to a gene: 7. The DNA for the CDR3 is TGTGCCTGGGGGAACAGGGGTGGCTATAATTCACCCCTCCACTTT. Encoded protein: CAWGNRGGYNSPLHF. The variable domain in full, completed from reference TRBV30 and TRBJ1-6, reads SQTIHQWPATLVQPVGSPLSLECTVEGTSNPNLYWYRQAAGRGLQLLFYSVGIGQISSEVPQNLSASRPQDRQFILSSKKLLLSDSGFYLCAWGNRGGYNSPLHFGNGTRLTVT.

The gene calls are TRBV18 and TRBJ2-7; perhaps TRBD1 as D (5 bases). Germline V gene data show CDR1 as KGHSH and CDR2 as LQKENI. There are 13 residues in the CDR3. V was pared by 4 bases and J by 0 bases, with 7 bases between. The CDR3 loop reads CASSRGASYEQYF. CDR3 bases: TGTGCCAGCTCACGTGGGGCCTCCTACGAGCAGTACTTC.

The chain joins TRBV28 to TRBJ1-4; 9 bases are a match to TRBD1. The CDR3 length is 14 residues. Germline V gene sequence: CDR1 MDHEN, CDR2 SYDVKM. With 11 bases clipped from V and 6 bases from J, the junction kept 10 bases outside the gene matches. The CDR3 DNA follows: TGTGCCTCCCAGAGGGGACAGGGATATGAAAAACTGTTTTTT. It yields the protein CASQRGQGYEKLFF.

Only one count was recorded for this clone. The chain recombines TRBV9 with TRBJ1-2; 7 bases fit TRBD1. CDR3 length: 15 amino acids. V shed 0 bases, J shed 5 bases, and the junction held 7 bases outside the gene matches. Per the germline V gene, CDR1 is SGDLS and CDR2 is YYNGEE. In DNA, the CDR3 is TGTGCCAGCAGCGTAGGACAGGGCACCCTATATGGCTACACCTTC. This gives the protein CASSVGQGTLYGYTF.

The rearrangement uses TRBV5-3 and TRBJ1-1; 8 bases fit TRBD1. TRBV5-3 is treated as an ORF (open reading frame) with a function not yet certain. This CDR3 region has 17 residues. V lost 0 bases and J lost 2; bases outside the gene matches: 9. CDR3 loop: CARSLAGRGQNNTEAFF. The CDR3 nucleotides read TGTGCCAGAAGCTTGGCGGGCAGGGGGCAAAATAACACTGAAGCTTTCTTT.

V is TRBV11-2 and J is TRBJ2-2; 8 nucleotides line up with TRBD2. Germline CDR1 is SGHAT and CDR2 is FQNNGV. The trim removed 4 bases at V and 0 bases at J, leaving 1 base unmatched. The CDR3 contains 15 residues. The CDR3 bases are TGTGCCAGCAGCTGGCGGGGGGCGAACACCGGGGAGCTGTTTTTT. Amino acid sequence: CASSWRGANTGELFF. The full variable domain, its missing parts supplied by reference TRBV11-2 and TRBJ2-2, is EAGVAQSPRYKIIEKRQSVAFWCNPISGHATLYWYQQILGQGPKLLIQFQNNGVVDDSQLPKDRFSAERLKGVDSTLKIQPAKLEDSAVYLCASSWRGANTGELFFGEGSRLTVL.

This sequence joins TRBV27 and TRBJ2-1, with 9 bases lining up with TRBD2. V shed 8 bases, J shed 8 bases, and the junction held 13 bases outside the gene matches. Germline V gene sequence: CDR1 MNHEY, CDR2 SMNVEV (reference sequence). This CDR3 spans 15 amino acids. DNA for the CDR3: TGTGCCAGCCTCCGTAGCGGGGGACCCGAAGATGAGCAGTTCTTC. The encoded protein is CASLRSGGPEDEQFF.

This clone was detected only a few times. The genes are TRBV18 and TRBJ1-6; a weak D match, TRBD1 (5 bases). Germline loops: CDR1 KGHSH, CDR2 LQKENI. The CDR3 extends over 14 amino acids. Trimming removed 6 bases at V and 9 bases at J, with 15 bases between. The CDR3 coding sequence is TGTGCCAGCTCCCTACAGGATAAAAGTTCACCCCTCCACTTT. This gives the protein CASSLQDKSSPLHF.

The V call is TRBV25-1, the J call TRBJ1-5; TRBD1 agrees at 8 bases. Trimming at V came to 8 bases and at J to 1 base, leaving 7 bases not matched to a gene. Germline assignment: CDR1 MGHDK and CDR2 SYGVNS. The length of the CDR3 is 15 residues. The CDR3 coding sequence is TGTGCCAGCCTTGACAGGGACAGGAGCAATCAGCCCCAGCATTTT. It translates to CASLDRDRSNQPQHF.

The genes are TRBV7-2 and TRBJ1-2, with a possible D match to TRBD1 (5 bases). The CDR3 is 14 amino acids. The V gene's germline CDR1 is SGHTA and CDR2 FQGNSA. Trimming removed 5 bases from V and 3 bases from J, with 13 bases in between. The CDR3 spells CASSPQGSYYGYTF. The CDR3 nucleotides are TGTGCCAGCAGCCCCCAGGGCAGCTACTATGGCTACACCTTC.

The genes are TRBV10-3 and TRBJ2-2; D perhaps matches TRBD1 (6 bases). The CDR3 has 15 amino acids. Trimming removed 8 bases from V and 4 bases from J, with 17 bases in between. From germline, CDR1 is ENHRY and CDR2 SYGVKD. CDR3 region: CAIGTTGSGTGELFF. The CDR3, as DNA: TGTGCCATCGGCACCACAGGGTCGGGCACCGGGGAGCTGTTTTTT.

J is TRBJ2-7 and V is TRBV18, with 10 bases that match TRBD1. The V segment lost 6 bases and the J segment 6 bases; nucleotides outside the gene matches: 8. CDR1 KGHSH and CDR2 LQKENI come from the germline V gene. There are 14 residues in the CDR3. The DNA of the CDR3 is TGTGCCAGCTCGCAGGGACAGGGGCCGGGCGAGCAGTACTTC. Its protein is CASSQGQGPGEQYF.

This clone was detected only once. The chain links TRBV7-3 to TRBJ2-7; D is possibly TRBD2 (6 bases). Germline V gene sequence: CDR1 SGHTA, CDR2 FQGTGA. This CDR3 contains 14 residues. Trimming pared 7 bases from V and 1 base from J, leaving 14 bases between. The CDR3, as DNA: TGTGCCAGCACCCTGACTAGATCTTCCTACGAGCAGTACTTC. Protein sequence: CASTLTRSSYEQYF.

The chain employs TRBV7-9 and TRBJ2-7; D is undetermined. V was cut by 1 base and J by 6 bases, with 16 bases left in between. The length of the CDR3 is 15 residues. Germline V gene lookup returns CDR1 SEHNR and CDR2 FQNEAQ (reference sequence). The CDR3 here is CASSLGTAEEAEQYF. The CDR3 nucleotides read TGTGCCAGCAGCTTAGGAACAGCTGAAGAAGCCGAGCAGTACTTC.

Here the CDR3 reads CASLRDSNEKLFF. The CDR3 bases are TGTGCCAGCCTCCGGGACAGTAATGAAAAACTGTTTTTT. This chain uses TRBV2 with TRBJ1-4, with TRBD1 matching over 7 bases. Germline CDR1 SNHLY, CDR2 FYNNEI. Trimming cost V 8 bases and J 4 bases; bases outside gene matches: 4. CDR3 size: 13 residues.

This chain joins TRBV3-1 (or the pseudogene TRBV3-2) and TRBJ1-2; the D gene is possibly TRBD1 (6 bases). Looked up from germline, CDR1 is LGHDT and CDR2 is YNNKEL (reference sequence). The CDR3 sequence is 14 residues long. V was clipped by 4 bases and J by 8 bases, with 17 bases between them. CDR3 DNA sequence: TGTGCCAGCAGCCGGATCCTACAGGGCCGAGGCTACACCTTC. Translated, it gives CASSRILQGRGYTF.